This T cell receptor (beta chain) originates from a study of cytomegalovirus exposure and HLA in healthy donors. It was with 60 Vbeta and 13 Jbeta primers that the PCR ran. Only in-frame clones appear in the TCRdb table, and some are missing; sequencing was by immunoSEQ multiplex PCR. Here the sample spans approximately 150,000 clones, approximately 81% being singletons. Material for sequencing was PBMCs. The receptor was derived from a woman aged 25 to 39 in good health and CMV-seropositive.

CDR3 region: CASSPQGTGNTIYF. Here the CDR3 DNA reads TGTGCCAGCTCACCACAGGGGACTGGAAACACCATATATTTT. V and J are TRBV18 and TRBJ1-3; D may be TRBD1 (5 bases). V lost 1 base and J lost 2, with 6 bases in between. Germline CDR1 reads KGHSH; CDR2 reads LQKENI. The length of the CDR3 is 14 residues.